This T cell receptor (beta chain) was profiled in a study of T cell responses to AZD1222 COVID-19 vaccine. This CDR3 is 14 amino acids long. Germline CDR1 MNHEY, CDR2 SMNVEV (reference sequence). V was clipped by 5 bases and J by 9 bases, with 17 bases between them. TCRdb's copy holds only in-frame clones and misses some; the assay was immunoSEQ multiplex PCR. The sample records around 160,000 clones, around nine tenths being singletons. This sequence originates from an adult in good health. The sample in question was peripheral blood, obtained on day 0 of MenACWY control vaccination. The V and J genes are TRBV27 and TRBJ2-1; D is undetermined. As DNA, the CDR3 is TGTGCCAGCAGTCCGCGACCCAATTCCGGTGAGCAGTTCTTC. Its protein is CASSPRPNSGEQFF.